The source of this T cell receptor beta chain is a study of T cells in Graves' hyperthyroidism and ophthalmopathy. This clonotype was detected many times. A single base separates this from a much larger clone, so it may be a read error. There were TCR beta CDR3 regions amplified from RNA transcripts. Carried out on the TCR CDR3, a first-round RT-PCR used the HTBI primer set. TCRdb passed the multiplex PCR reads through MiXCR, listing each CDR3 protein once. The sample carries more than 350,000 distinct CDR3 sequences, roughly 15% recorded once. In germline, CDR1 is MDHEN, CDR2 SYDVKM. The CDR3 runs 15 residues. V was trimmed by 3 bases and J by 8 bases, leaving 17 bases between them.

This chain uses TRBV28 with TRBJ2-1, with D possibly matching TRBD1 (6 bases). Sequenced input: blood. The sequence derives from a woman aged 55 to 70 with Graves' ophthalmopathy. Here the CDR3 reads CASSFSGGSYDEQFF. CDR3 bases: TGTGCCAGCAGTTTTTCTGGGGGCAGTTACGATGAGCAGTTCTTC.